A single sample gave rise to the 27 T cell receptor beta chains below, sequenced in a study of T cells in Graves' hyperthyroidism and ophthalmopathy. What was amplified from RNA transcripts were TCR beta CDR3 regions. HTBI primers were employed in a first-round RT-PCR of the TCR CDR3. TCRdb passed the multiplex PCR reads through MiXCR, listing each CDR3 protein once. Of 650,000 to 750,000 distinct CDR3 sequences listed, around 15% are singletons. Sequenced material: blood. All receptors come from a young woman with Graves' hyperthyroidism.

J is TRBJ1-2 and V is TRBV6-5; 7 bases are shared with TRBD1. The germline V gene encodes CDR1 MNHEY and CDR2 SVGAGI. The CDR3 spans 16 residues. Trimming removed 2 bases from V and 5 bases from J; junction bases left unmatched: 11. DNA for the CDR3: TGTGCCAGCAGTTACGATCAGGGGGGGCATTGGTATGGCTACACCTTC. Translation: CASSYDQGGHWYGYTF.

The sample holds many counts of this clonotype. This rearrangement joins TRBV7-9 to TRBJ2-1; D remains unclear. Germline V lookup: CDR1 SEHNR, CDR2 FQNEAQ (reference sequence). The CDR3 is 14 residues long. V was pared by 5 bases and J by 5 bases, with 13 bases between. CDR3 residues: CASSTLWTDNEQFF. CDR3 DNA sequence: TGTGCCAGCAGCACCCTCTGGACCGACAATGAGCAGTTCTTC.

This clonotype has at least ten counts. The chain links TRBV7-2 to TRBJ2-2, with D hard to call. The CDR3 consists of 13 residues. In germline, CDR1 is SGHTA, CDR2 FQGNSA. The V and J ends lost 1 base and 4 bases respectively, with 4 bases between them. The CDR3 spells CASSLVITGELFF. CDR3 coding DNA: TGTGCCAGCAGCTTAGTCATCACCGGGGAGCTGTTTTTT.

This clonotype has a count of ten or more. The CDR3 DNA sequence: TGTGCCAGCAGTTATAGCGGGAGGGGTGTTCAGTCCGGGGAGCTGTTTTTT. As protein: CASSYSGRGVQSGELFF. The J gene is TRBJ2-2, the V gene TRBV7-6, with 11 nucleotides matching TRBD2. The J segment lost 6 bases and the V segment lost 6 bases, leaving 12 bases of the junction unmatched. The CDR3 contains 17 residues. Germline lookup yields CDR1 SGHVS and CDR2 FNYEAQ.

The gene calls are TRBV19 and TRBJ2-1, with 7 bases fitting TRBD2. CDR1 is LNHDA, CDR2 SQIVND, per germline (reference sequence). The CDR3 has 15 amino acids. The J segment lost 0 bases and the V segment lost 5 bases, leaving 4 bases of the junction unmatched. In DNA form, the CDR3 reads TGTGCCAGTAGTCAGCGGGGCCTCTCCTACAATGAGCAGTTCTTC. Protein: CASSQRGLSYNEQFF.

This clonotype was counted at least ten times. This chain uses TRBV2 with TRBJ1-1; a possible D gene is TRBD1 (5 bases). V was shortened by 0 bases and J by 0 bases, with 23 bases between the two germline ends. CDR3 size: 20 residues. The germline V gene encodes CDR1 SNHLY and CDR2 FYNNEI. Here the CDR3 DNA reads TGTGCCAGCAGTGAAGCAAAGAGCGGCAGGGTAGAATCATTGAACACTGAAGCTTTCTTT. Encoded protein: CASSEAKSGRVESLNTEAFF.

The table lists this clonotype with a few counts. The V and J genes are TRBV30 and TRBJ2-2, with D tentatively TRBD1 (5 bases). This CDR3 spans 12 amino acids. The V end was cut by 5 bases, the J end by 6 bases, with 10 bases between. CDR1 GTSNPN and CDR2 SVGIG come from the germline V gene (reference sequence). CDR3 nucleotide sequence: TGTGCCTGGGGAGTGGGGCCCGGGGAGCTGTTTTTT. Its protein product is CAWGVGPGELFF.

The chain carries TRBV12-3 or TRBV12-4 and TRBJ2-5, with 11 nucleotides matching TRBD1. V lost 0 bases and J lost 1; bases outside the gene matches: 1. The CDR3 consists of 16 residues. The DNA of the CDR3 is TGTGCCAGCAGTTTAGCAGGGACAGGGGGCCAAGAGACCCAGTACTTC. It is translated as CASSLAGTGGQETQYF.

As for this clonotype: A much larger clone is a single base away; this may be a read error. The chain uses TRBV14 and TRBJ1-1; D unresolved. Trimming pared 2 bases from V and 0 bases from J, leaving 4 bases between. The CDR3 runs to 13 residues. CDR1 is SGHDN, CDR2 FVKESK, per germline. CDR3 residues: CASSQRMNTEAFF. The DNA of the CDR3 is TGTGCCAGCAGCCAACGGATGAACACTGAAGCTTTCTTT.

This clonotype was recorded at least ten times. This chain links TRBV7-2 with TRBJ2-1; 11 nucleotides align to TRBD2. The J segment lost 2 bases and the V segment lost 3 bases, leaving 15 bases of the junction unmatched. This CDR3 region has 20 residues. CDR1 is SGHTA, CDR2 FQGNSA, per germline. CDR3 coding DNA: TGTGCCAGCAGCTTGCGCGTTAAGCAGGAGACTAGCGGGACCTACAATGAGCAGTTCTTC. Its translation: CASSLRVKQETSGTYNEQFF.

This clonotype came up a few times. The chain combines TRBV3-1 with TRBJ2-2, with D possibly matching TRBD1 (6 bases). The CDR3 loop spans 15 amino acids. V lost 1 base to trimming and J lost 5 bases, with 11 bases between them. Germline assignment: CDR1 LGHDT and CDR2 YNNKEL (reference sequence). Here the CDR3 DNA reads TGTGCCAGCAGCCAAGCGAGGACAGCTACCGGGGAGCTGTTTTTT. It codes for CASSQARTATGELFF.

The chain is built from TRBV6-2 or TRBV6-3 and TRBJ1-1, with a weak D call TRBD1 (6 bases). The CDR3 is 13 amino acids. Between the trimmed V and J ends, which lost 7 bases and 7 bases, there was a span of 16 bases. Per the germline V gene, CDR1 is MNHEY and CDR2 is SVGEGT. The CDR3 loop reads CASTADRRYEAFF. The DNA of the CDR3 is TGTGCCAGCACCGCCGACAGGAGATATGAAGCTTTCTTT.

The V gene is TRBV7-2, the J gene TRBJ2-1; 7 nucleotides match TRBD1. V was clipped by 8 bases and J by 5 bases; unmatched bases: 12. CDR1 is SGHTA, CDR2 FQGNSA, per germline. This CDR3 comprises 15 residues. The CDR3 protein is CASSSQTGVDNEQFF. CDR3 nucleotides: TGTGCCAGCTCCTCACAAACAGGGGTGGACAATGAGCAGTTCTTC.

There are many counts of this clonotype. The chain couples TRBV2 to TRBJ2-7; D call uncertain. The germline V gene encodes CDR1 SNHLY and CDR2 FYNNEI. Trimming stripped 2 bases from V and 4 bases from J, with 12 bases between. This CDR3 has 14 amino acids. CDR3 sequence reads: CASSETVLLYEQYF. The CDR3 region has the DNA TGTGCCAGCAGTGAAACTGTCCTTCTTTACGAGCAGTACTTC.

This clonotype was observed at least ten times. The rearrangement links TRBV5-1 to TRBJ2-3; D is perhaps TRBD1 (6 bases). The CDR3 runs to 16 residues. V lost 5 bases to trimming and J lost 1 base, with 17 bases between them. The V gene's germline CDR1 is SGHRS and CDR2 YFSETQ. CDR3 sequence (DNA): TGCGCCAGCAGGGACCCACGAGGGGGAGGCACAGATACGCAGTATTTT. It encodes CASRDPRGGGTDTQYF.

This clonotype was seen many times. This chain links TRBV7-2 with TRBJ2-3; TRBD2 is a possible D gene (5 bases). The CDR3 loop spans 18 amino acids. CDR1 is SGHTA and CDR2 is FQGNSA in the germline V gene. The V and J ends lost 1 base and 1 base respectively, with 18 bases between them. This CDR3 reads CASSLVRVGRGGTDTQYF. CDR3 nucleotide sequence: TGTGCCAGCAGCTTAGTAAGGGTTGGGAGAGGCGGCACAGATACGCAGTATTTT.

This clonotype showed up just a few times. The J gene is TRBJ2-7, the V gene TRBV3-1; 15 bases are shared with TRBD2. Trimming removed 1 base from V and 5 bases from J; junction bases left unmatched: 18. The CDR3 is 21 residues long. CDR1 is LGHDT and CDR2 is YNNKEL in the germline V gene (reference sequence). CDR3 coding DNA: TGTGCCAGCAGCCAAGGTTGGTCGACCGGGACTAGCGGGAGGTGGACTGACGAGCAGTACTTC. Translation: CASSQGWSTGTSGRWTDEQYF.

This clonotype was seen at least ten times. The chain couples TRBV29-1 to TRBJ2-7, with D perhaps matching TRBD1 (5 bases). Trimming pared 6 bases from V and 1 base from J, leaving 10 bases between. Germline CDR1 SQVTM, CDR2 ANQGSEA. The CDR3 totals 12 residues. The DNA of the CDR3 is TGCAGCGTGCAGACAGAGTCCTACGAGCAGTACTTC. This codes for CSVQTESYEQYF.

V and J are TRBV28 and TRBJ2-2; D possibly matches TRBD1 or TRBD2 (5 bases each). Germline loops: CDR1 MDHEN, CDR2 SYDVKM. V shed 5 bases and J shed 0 bases, with 13 bases lying between them. The CDR3 contains 16 residues. CDR3 in amino acids: CASSPRGGANTGELFF. CDR3 nucleotides: TGTGCCAGCAGTCCTCGGGGCGGCGCGAACACCGGGGAGCTGTTTTTT.

As regards this clonotype: A much larger clone differs by one base, so this may be a read error. The rearrangement uses TRBV12-3 or TRBV12-4 and TRBJ1-1; D uncertain. V was pared by 11 bases and J by 1 base, with 20 bases between. CDR3 length: 15 residues. The CDR3 DNA follows: TGTGCCTGTCGAGGGCGCGTTGGAGAGAACACTGAAGCTTTCTTT. Its protein is CACRGRVGENTEAFF.

This rearrangement joins TRBV6-2 or TRBV6-3 to TRBJ2-7, with a weak D call TRBD1 (5 bases). There are 12 residues in the CDR3. Trimming left V 5 bases short and J 4 bases short, with 9 bases between. Germline V gives CDR1 MNHEY, CDR2 SVGEGT. The CDR3 sequence is CASSTTAYEQYF. The CDR3 nucleotides are TGTGCCAGCAGTACGACAGCTTACGAGCAGTACTTC.

This clonotype was picked up many times. The chain recombines TRBV7-2 with TRBJ1-2, with D perhaps TRBD1 (6 bases). V lost 5 bases, J lost 4 bases, and 11 bases lay in between. Germline lookup yields CDR1 SGHTA and CDR2 FQGNSA. The CDR3 is 13 amino acids. CDR3 nucleotide sequence: TGTGCCAGCAGCCGGACAGCCCGCTATGGCTACACCTTC. It is translated as CASSRTARYGYTF.

This clonotype was recorded a few times. The V call is TRBV7-2, the J call TRBJ1-4; the D gene is possibly TRBD1 (5 bases). Trimming stripped 4 bases from V and 8 bases from J, with 17 bases between. CDR1 is SGHTA and CDR2 is FQGNSA in the germline V gene. This CDR3 comprises 15 residues. The DNA of the CDR3 is TGTACCAGCAGCTCGTCGGGACTCCCAGGGGAAAAACTGTTTTTT. Protein product: CTSSSSGLPGEKLFF. Variable domain in full (rest from reference TRBV7-2 and TRBJ1-4): GAGVSQSPSNKVTEKGKDVELRCDPISGHTALYWYRQSLGQGLEFLIYFQGNSAPDKSGLPSDRFSAERTGGSVSTLTIQRTQQEDSAVYLCTSSSSGLPGEKLFFGSGTQLSVL.

J is TRBJ2-1 and V is TRBV2; the match to TRBD1 covers 10 bases. V gave up 9 bases and J gave up 8 bases; unmatched junction bases: 13. CDR1 SNHLY and CDR2 FYNNEI come from the germline V gene. The CDR3 is 15 residues long. CDR3 sequence: CASFLRDRGVDEQFF. The DNA for the CDR3 is TGTGCCAGTTTCCTCCGGGACAGGGGAGTCGATGAGCAGTTCTTC. Full variable domain (missing parts from reference TRBV2 and TRBJ2-1): EPEVTQTPSHQVTQMGQEVILRCVPISNHLYFYWYRQILGQKVEFLVSFYNNEISEKSEIFDDQFSVERPDGSNFTLKIRSTKLEDSAMYFCASFLRDRGVDEQFFGPGTRLTVL.

In this sample, this clonotype turned up many times. The CDR3: CSASGGWDSPLHF. CDR3 DNA sequence: TGCAGTGCTAGCGGGGGGTGGGATTCACCCCTCCACTTT. V gene TRBV20-1 combines with J gene TRBJ1-6; perhaps TRBD1 as D (5 bases). Trimming shortened V by 3 bases and J by 8 bases, and 11 bases separated the two germline ends. The V gene's germline CDR1 is DFQATT and CDR2 SNEGSKA (reference sequence). CDR3 length: 13 amino acids.

The CDR3 DNA follows: TGTGCCAGCAGCTTAGGAGCAGCCAACTATGGCTACACCTTC. As protein: CASSLGAANYGYTF. The chain has TRBV7-9 and TRBJ1-2; D ambiguous. CDR1 is SEHNR, CDR2 FQNEAQ, per germline (reference sequence). The V end was cut by 1 base, the J end by 2 bases, with 8 bases between. This CDR3 has 14 residues.

In this sample, this clonotype turned up many times. J is TRBJ2-7 and V is TRBV20-1; 13 nucleotides match TRBD2. CDR3 size: 15 residues. Germline V gene lookup returns CDR1 DFQATT and CDR2 SNEGSKA (reference sequence). The V segment lost 6 bases and the J segment 1 base; nucleotides outside the gene matches: 6. DNA of the CDR3: TGCAGTGCCCCGGGACTAGCGGGAATTTCCTACGAGCAGTACTTC. Translating it yields CSAPGLAGISYEQYF.